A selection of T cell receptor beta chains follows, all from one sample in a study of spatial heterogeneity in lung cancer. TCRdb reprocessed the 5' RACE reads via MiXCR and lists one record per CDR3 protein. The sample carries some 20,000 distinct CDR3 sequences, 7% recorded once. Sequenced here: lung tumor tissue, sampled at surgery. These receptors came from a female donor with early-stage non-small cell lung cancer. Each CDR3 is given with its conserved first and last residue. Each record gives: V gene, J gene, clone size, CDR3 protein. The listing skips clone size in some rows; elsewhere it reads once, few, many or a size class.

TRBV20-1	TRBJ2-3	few	CSAVRVSADTQYF
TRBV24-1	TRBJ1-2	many	CATSDPADYGYTF
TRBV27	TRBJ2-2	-	CASSPLRGQTGELFF
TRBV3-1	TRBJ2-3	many	CASSQEGGDSTDTQYF
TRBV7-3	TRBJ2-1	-	CASSRRGEVTYNEQFF
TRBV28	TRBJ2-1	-	CASREDRSYNEQFF
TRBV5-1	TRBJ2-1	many	CASSAGLAGGNEQFF
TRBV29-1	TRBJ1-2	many	CSAIRGFGYGYTF
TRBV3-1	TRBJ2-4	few	CASSQDKVDDLQRTKNIQYF
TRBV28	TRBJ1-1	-	CASSSSGTGFTEAFF
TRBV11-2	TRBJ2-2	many	CASSLSRELFF
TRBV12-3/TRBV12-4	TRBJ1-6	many	CASTADRQGSPLHF
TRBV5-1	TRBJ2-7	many	CASSLGYEQYF
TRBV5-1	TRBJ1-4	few	CASSAGQDYEKLFF
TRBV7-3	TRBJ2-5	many	CASSLTGTGVETQYF
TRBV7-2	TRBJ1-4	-	CASSLASGDVDEKLFF
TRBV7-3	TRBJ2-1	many	CASSPIGGHEQFF
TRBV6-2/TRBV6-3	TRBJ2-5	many	CASSPRTFAERETQYF
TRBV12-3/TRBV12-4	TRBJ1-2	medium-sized	CASSPVRVYGYTF
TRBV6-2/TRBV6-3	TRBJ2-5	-	CASTLRQGTAETQYF
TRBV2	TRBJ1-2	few	CASSPGPGRGYTF
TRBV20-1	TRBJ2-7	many	CSARGTGRSYEQYF
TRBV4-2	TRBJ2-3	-	CASSQEAGAGTDTQYF
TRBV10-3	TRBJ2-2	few	CAISGLAESGELFF
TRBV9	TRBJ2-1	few	CASSVVGTGGNEQFF
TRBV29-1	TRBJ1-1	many	CSADKQGAKEAFF
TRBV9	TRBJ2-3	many	CASSVGGARGTDTQYF
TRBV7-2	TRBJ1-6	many	CASSLQGANNSPLHF
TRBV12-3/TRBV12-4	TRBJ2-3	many	CASSARQRARADTQYF
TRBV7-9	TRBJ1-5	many	CASSLGTGGTSNQPQHF
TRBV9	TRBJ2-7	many	CASSLHPQYSYEQYF
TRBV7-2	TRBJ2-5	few	CASSPGTALQETQYF
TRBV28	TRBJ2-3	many	CASSPIAGKADTQYF
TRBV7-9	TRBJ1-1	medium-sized	CASFDRVNTEAFF
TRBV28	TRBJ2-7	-	CASSSSAGAFSYEQYF
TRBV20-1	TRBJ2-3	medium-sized	CSARVPLAGTDTQYF
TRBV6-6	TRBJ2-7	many	CASSYRPDYLYEQYF
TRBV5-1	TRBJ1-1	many	CASGQRTGALNTEAFF
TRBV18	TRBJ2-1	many	CASSPPSGGAVNEQFF
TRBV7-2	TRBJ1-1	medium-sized	CASTPTGKNTEAFF
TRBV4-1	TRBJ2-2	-	CASSPRLAGENTGELFF
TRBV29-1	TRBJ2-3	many	CSVTRQGEGTDTQYF
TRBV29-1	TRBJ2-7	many	CSVDSGTGFTYEQYF
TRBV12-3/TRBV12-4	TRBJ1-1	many	CASSLAGEAFF
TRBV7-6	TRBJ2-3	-	CASSLAFRGRPQYF
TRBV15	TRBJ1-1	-	CATSREVGEAFF
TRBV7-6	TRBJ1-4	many	CASSSDRVREKLFF
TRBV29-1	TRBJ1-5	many	CSVADHSNQPQHF
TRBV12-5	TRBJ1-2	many	CASGLNSLGYTF
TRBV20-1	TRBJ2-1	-	CSARDLGANSYNEQFF
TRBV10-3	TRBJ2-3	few	CAISPQRIGTDTQYF
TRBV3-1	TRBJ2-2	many	CASSQLGLVAGELFF
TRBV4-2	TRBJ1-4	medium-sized	CASSQEGHPNEKLFF